Only one count was recorded for the clone carrying this T cell receptor (beta chain). Its antigen is unknown. In the naive CD8 group, cells lacked CD45RO and were positively selected for CCR7, so terminally differentiated effector memory CD45RA+ cells were left out. These data belong to a study of shared clonotypes between healthy human individuals. The study's findings and limits: Since donors were few, the genetic and exposure-history diversity represented was limited. Sorted-subset samples were not fully sequenced, rarefaction indicated.

Germline V gene sequence: CDR1 SGHVS, CDR2 FNYEAQ. V lost 0 bases to trimming and J lost 5 bases; unmatched junction nucleotides: 7. The CDR3 sequence is 16 residues long. TCRdb keeps only in-frame clones here, not all; method: immunoSEQ multiplex PCR. Among 800,000 or so clones listed, roughly 96% were seen once. The V and J genes are TRBV7-6 and TRBJ2-1; TRBD2 matches at 7 bases. The source material was naive CD8+ T cells sorted from blood. The sequence derives from a man between 25 and 39 years old in good health. Here the CDR3 reads CASSLATASGNNEQFF. CDR3 nucleotides: TGTGCCAGCAGCTTAGCAACGGCTAGCGGTAACAATGAGCAGTTCTTC.